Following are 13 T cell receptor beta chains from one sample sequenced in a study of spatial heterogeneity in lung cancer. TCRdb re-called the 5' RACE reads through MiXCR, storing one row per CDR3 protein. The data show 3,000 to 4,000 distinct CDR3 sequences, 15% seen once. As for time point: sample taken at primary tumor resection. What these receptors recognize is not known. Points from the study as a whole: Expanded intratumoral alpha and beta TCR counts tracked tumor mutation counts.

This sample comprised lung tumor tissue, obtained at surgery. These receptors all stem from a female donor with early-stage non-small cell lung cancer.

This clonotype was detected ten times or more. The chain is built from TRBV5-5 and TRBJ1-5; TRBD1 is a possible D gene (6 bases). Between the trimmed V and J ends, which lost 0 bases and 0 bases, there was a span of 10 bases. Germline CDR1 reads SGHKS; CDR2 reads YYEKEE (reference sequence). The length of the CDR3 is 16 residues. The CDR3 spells CASSLGTDYSNQPQHF. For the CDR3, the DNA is TGTGCCAGCAGCTTGGGGACAGATTATAGCAATCAGCCCCAGCATTTT.

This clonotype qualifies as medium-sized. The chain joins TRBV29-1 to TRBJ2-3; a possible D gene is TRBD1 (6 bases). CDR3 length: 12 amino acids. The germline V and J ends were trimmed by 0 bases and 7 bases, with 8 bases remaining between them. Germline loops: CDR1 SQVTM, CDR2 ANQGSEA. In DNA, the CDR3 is TGCAGCGTTGAAGATCAGGGGAATACGCAGTATTTT. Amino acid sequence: CSVEDQGNTQYF.

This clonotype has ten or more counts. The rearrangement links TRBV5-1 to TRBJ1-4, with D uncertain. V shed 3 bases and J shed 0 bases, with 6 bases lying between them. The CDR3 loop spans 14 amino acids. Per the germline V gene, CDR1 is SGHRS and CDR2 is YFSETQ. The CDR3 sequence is CASSSGPTNEKLFF. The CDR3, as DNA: TGCGCCAGCAGCTCAGGACCAACTAATGAAAAACTGTTTTTT.

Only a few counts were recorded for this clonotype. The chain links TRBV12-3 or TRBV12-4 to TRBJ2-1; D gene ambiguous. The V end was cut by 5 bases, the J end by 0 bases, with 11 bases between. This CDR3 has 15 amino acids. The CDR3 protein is CASSPDGVSYNEQFF. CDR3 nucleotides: TGTGCCAGCAGTCCGGACGGTGTCTCCTACAATGAGCAGTTCTTC.

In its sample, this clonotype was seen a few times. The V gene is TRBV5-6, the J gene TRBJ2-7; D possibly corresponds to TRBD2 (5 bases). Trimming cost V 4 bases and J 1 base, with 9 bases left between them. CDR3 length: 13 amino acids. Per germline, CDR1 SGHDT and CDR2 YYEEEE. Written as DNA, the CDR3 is TGTGCCAGCAGCACCGGGGTTTCCTACGAGCAGTACTTC. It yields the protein CASSTGVSYEQYF.

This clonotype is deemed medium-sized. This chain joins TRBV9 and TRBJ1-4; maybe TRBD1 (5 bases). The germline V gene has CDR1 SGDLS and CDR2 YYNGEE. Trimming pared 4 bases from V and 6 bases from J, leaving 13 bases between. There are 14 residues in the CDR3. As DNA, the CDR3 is TGTGCCAGCAGCAATCAGGGAGGAGATGAAAAACTGTTTTTT. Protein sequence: CASSNQGGDEKLFF.

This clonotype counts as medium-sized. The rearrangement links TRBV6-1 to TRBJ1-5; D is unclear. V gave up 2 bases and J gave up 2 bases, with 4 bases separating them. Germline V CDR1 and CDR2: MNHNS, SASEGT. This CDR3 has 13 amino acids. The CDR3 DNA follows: TGTGCCAGCAGTGAACAGGGCAATCAGCCCCAGCATTTT. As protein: CASSEQGNQPQHF.

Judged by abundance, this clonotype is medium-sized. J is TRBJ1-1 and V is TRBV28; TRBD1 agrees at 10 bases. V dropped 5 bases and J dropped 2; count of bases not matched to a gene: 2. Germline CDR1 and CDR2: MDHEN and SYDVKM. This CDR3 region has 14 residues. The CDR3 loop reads CASSGDRGNTEAFF. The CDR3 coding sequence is TGTGCCAGCAGTGGGGACAGGGGAAACACTGAAGCTTTCTTT.

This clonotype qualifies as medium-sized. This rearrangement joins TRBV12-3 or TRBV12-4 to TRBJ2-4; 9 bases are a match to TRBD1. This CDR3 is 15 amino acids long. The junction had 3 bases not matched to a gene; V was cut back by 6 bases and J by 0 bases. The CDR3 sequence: CASRPGQGAKNIQYF. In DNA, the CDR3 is TGTGCCAGCAGACCGGGACAGGGAGCCAAAAACATTCAGTACTTC.

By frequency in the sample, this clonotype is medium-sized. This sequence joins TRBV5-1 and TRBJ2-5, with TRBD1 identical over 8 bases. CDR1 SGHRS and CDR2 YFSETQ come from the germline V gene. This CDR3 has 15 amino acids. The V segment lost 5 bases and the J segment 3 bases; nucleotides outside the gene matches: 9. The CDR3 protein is CASRPFGQGKETQYF. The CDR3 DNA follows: TGCGCCAGCAGACCATTCGGACAGGGTAAAGAGACCCAGTACTTC.

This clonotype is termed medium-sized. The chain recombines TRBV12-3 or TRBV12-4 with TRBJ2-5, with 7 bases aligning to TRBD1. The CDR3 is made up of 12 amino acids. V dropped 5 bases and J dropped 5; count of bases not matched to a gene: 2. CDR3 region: CASSQGGETQYF. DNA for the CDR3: TGTGCCAGCAGTCAAGGGGGCGAGACCCAGTACTTC.

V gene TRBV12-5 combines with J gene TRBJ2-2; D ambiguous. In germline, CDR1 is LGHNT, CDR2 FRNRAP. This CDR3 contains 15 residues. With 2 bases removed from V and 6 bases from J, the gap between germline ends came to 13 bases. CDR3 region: CASGLLIGMAGELFF. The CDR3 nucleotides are TGTGCTAGTGGTTTGCTAATCGGAATGGCCGGGGAGCTGTTTTTT.

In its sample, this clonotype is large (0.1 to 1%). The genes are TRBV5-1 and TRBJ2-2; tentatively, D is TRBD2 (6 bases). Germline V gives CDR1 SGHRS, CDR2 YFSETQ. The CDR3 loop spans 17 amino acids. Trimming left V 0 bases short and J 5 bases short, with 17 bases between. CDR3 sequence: CASSLGGVLEVTGELFF. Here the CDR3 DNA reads TGCGCCAGCAGCTTGGGCGGGGTCCTGGAGGTGACCGGGGAGCTGTTTTTT.